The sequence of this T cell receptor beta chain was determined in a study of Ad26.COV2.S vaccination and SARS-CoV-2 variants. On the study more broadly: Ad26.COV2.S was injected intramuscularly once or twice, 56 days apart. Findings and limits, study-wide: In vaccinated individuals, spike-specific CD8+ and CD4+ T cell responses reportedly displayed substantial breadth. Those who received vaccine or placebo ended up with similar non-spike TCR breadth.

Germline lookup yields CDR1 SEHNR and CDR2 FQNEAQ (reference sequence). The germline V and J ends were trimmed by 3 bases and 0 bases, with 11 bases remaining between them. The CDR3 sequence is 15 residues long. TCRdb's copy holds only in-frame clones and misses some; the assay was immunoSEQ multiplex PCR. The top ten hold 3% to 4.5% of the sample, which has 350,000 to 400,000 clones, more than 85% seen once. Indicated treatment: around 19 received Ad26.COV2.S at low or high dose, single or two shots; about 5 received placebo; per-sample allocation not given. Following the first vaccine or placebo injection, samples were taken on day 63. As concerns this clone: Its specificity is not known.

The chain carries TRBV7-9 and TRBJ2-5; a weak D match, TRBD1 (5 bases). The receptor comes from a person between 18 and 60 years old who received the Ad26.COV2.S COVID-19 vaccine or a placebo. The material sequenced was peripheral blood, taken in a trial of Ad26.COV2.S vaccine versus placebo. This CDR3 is CASSFFTGYQETQYF. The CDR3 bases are TGTGCCAGCAGCTTCTTCACAGGTTACCAAGAGACCCAGTACTTC.